Below, 3 T cell receptor beta chains from the same sample are listed, as sequenced in a study of T-cell memory formation after mild COVID-19. TCRdb reanalysed the 5' RACE reads using MiXCR and keeps one entry per CDR3 protein. The sample includes about 430,000 distinct CDR3 sequences, more than 15% of them seen just once. The source material was PBMCs or a T cell subset sorted from them (not recorded which). The receptor set was obtained from a man between 18 and 29 years old who had mild COVID-19 (a few samples of this study predate the infection). Cell type and time point are not known.

This chain uses TRBV6-5 with TRBJ1-1; D possibly corresponds to TRBD1 (5 bases). Deletions cut 7 bases from V and 4 bases from J, with 16 bases between. Germline V gene sequence: CDR1 MNHEY, CDR2 SVGAGI. The CDR3 loop spans 14 amino acids. This chain's CDR3 is CASKVRGIGTEAFF. The CDR3 nucleotides are TGTGCCAGCAAGGTTAGGGGCATTGGCACTGAAGCTTTCTTT.

Here the CDR3 DNA reads TGCGCCAGCAGCGTCGACAGTGGGCTTTCCTACGAGCAGTACTTC. This encodes CASSVDSGLSYEQYF. The rearrangement uses TRBV5-1 and TRBJ2-7, with a tentative D call TRBD1 (5 bases). From germline, CDR1 is SGHRS and CDR2 YFSETQ. Trimming shortened V by 4 bases and J by 1 base, and 15 bases separated the two germline ends. This CDR3 is built from 15 residues.

V gene TRBV3-1 combines with J gene TRBJ2-1; 9 bases fit TRBD2. Germline lookup yields CDR1 LGHDT and CDR2 YNNKEL (reference sequence). This CDR3 is 19 amino acids long. Losses at the gene ends were 3 bases for V and 8 bases for J; bases not matched to a gene: 20. Here the CDR3 reads CASSQRFTRRGGAFHEQFF. CDR3 nucleotide sequence: TGTGCCAGCAGCCAGAGATTTACCCGCCGCGGGGGGGCATTTCATGAGCAGTTCTTC.